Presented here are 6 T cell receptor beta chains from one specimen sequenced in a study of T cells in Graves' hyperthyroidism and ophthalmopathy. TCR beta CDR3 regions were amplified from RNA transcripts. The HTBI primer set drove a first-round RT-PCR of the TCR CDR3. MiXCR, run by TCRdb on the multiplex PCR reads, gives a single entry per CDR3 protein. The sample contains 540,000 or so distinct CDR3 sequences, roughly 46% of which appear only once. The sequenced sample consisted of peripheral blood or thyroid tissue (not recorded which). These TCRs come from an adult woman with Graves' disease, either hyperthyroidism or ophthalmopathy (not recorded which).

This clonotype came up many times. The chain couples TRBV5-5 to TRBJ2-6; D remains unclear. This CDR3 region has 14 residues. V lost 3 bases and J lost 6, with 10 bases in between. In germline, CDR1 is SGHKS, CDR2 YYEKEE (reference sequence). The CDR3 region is CASSSSTVANVLTF. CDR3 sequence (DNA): TGTGCCAGCAGCTCCTCCACCGTGGCCAACGTCCTGACTTTC. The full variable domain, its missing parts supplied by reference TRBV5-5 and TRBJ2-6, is DAGVTQSPTHLIKTRGQQVTLRCSPISGHKSVSWYQQVLGQGPQFIFQYYEKEERGRGNFPDRFSARQFPNYSSELNVNALLLGDSALYLCASSSSTVANVLTFGAGSRLTVL.

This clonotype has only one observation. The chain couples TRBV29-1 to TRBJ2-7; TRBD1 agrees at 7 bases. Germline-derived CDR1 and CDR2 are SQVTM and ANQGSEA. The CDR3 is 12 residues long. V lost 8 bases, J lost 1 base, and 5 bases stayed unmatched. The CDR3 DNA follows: TGCAGCTTTAGGGGACAGTCCTACGAGCAGTACTTC. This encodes CSFRGQSYEQYF.

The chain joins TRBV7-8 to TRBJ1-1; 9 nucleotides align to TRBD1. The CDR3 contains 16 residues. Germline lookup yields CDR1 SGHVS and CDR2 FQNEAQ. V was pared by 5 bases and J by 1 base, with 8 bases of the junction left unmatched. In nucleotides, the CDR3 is TGTGCCAGCAGCGTGGGACAGGGTGGGGGGAACACTGAAGCTTTCTTT. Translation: CASSVGQGGGNTEAFF.

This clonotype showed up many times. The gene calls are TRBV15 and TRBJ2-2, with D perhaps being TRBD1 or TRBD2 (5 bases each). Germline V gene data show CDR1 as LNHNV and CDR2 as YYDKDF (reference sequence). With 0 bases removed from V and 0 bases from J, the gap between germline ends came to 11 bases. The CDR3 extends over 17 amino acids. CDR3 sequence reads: CATSRDTGTANTGELFF. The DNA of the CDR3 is TGTGCCACCAGCAGAGATACGGGGACGGCGAACACCGGGGAGCTGTTTTTT.

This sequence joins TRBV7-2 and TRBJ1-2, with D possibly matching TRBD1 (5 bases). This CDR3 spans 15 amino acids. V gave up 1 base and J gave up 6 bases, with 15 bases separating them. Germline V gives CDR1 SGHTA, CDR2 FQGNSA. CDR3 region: CASSLGSTGDDGYTF. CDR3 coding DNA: TGTGCCAGCAGCTTAGGCTCGACCGGGGACGATGGCTACACCTTC.

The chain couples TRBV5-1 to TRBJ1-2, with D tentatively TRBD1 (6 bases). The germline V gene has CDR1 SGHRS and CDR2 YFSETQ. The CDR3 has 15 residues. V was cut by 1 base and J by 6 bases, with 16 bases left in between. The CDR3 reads CASSLPDGGRDGYTF. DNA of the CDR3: TGCGCCAGCAGCTTGCCCGACGGGGGGCGGGATGGCTACACCTTC.